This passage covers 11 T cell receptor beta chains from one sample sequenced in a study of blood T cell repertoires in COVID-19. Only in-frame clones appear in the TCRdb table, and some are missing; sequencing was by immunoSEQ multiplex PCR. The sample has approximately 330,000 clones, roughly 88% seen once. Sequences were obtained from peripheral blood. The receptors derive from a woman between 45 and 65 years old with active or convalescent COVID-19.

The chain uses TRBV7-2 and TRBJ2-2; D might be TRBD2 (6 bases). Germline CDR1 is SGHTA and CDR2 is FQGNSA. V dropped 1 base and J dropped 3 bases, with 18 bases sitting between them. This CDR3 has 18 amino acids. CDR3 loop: CASSLVVSGTSYTGELFF. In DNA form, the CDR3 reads TGTGCCAGCAGCTTAGTGGTTAGCGGAACCTCTTACACCGGGGAGCTGTTTTTT.

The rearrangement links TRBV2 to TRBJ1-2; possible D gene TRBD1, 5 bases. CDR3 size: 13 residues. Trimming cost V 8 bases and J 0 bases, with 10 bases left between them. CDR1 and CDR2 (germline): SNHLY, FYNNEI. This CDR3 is CASLGVPNYGYTF. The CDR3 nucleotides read TGTGCCAGCTTAGGGGTCCCTAACTATGGCTACACCTTC.

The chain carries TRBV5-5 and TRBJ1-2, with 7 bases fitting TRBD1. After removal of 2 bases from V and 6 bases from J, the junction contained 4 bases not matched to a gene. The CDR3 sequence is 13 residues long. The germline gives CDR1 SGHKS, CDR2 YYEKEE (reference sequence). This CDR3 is CASSFSQGDGYTF. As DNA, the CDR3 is TGTGCCAGCAGCTTTTCCCAGGGGGATGGCTACACCTTC.

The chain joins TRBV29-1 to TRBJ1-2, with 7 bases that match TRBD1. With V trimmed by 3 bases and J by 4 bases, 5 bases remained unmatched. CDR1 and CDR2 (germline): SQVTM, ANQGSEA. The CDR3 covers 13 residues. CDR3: CSVDRDRSYGYTF. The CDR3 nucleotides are TGCAGCGTTGATCGGGACAGATCCTATGGCTACACCTTC.

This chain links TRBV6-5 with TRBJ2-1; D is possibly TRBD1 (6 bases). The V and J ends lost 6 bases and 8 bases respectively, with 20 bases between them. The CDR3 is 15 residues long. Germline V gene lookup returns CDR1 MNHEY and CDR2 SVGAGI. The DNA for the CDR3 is TGTGCCAGCAGAGTCGGACAGATTGGGGGAGATGAGCAGTTCTTC. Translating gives CASRVGQIGGDEQFF.

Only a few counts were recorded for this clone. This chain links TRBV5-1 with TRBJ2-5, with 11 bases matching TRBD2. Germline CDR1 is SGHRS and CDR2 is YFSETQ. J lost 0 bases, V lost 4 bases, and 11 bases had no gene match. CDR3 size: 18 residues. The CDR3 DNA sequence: TGCGCCAGCAGCATACATAGCGGGAGGGCCCTGGACCAAGAGACCCAGTACTTC. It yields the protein CASSIHSGRALDQETQYF.

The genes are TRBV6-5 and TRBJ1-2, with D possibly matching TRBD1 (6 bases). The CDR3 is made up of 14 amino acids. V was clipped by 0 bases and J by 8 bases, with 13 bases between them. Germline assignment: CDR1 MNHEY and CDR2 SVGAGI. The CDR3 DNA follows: TGTGCCAGCAGTTACTCACAGGGAAGATACGGCTACACCTTC. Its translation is CASSYSQGRYGYTF.

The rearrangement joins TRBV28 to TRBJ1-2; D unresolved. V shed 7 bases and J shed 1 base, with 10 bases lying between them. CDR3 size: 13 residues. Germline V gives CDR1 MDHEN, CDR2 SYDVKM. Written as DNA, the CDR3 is TGTGCCAGCATGCCAGATTTTAACTATGGCTACACCTTC. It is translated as CASMPDFNYGYTF.

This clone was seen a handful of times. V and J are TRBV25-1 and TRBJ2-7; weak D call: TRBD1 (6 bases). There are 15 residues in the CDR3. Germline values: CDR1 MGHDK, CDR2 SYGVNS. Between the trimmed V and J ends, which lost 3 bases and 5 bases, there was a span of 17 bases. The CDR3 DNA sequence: TGTGCCAGCAGTGATTCTGGACAGTACACTGACGAGCAGTACTTC. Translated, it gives CASSDSGQYTDEQYF.

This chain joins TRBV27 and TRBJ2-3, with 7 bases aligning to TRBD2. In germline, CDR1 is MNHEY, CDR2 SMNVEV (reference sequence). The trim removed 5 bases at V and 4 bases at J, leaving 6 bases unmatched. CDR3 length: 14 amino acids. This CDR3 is CASSPLAAPDTQYF. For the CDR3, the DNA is TGTGCCAGCAGTCCCCTAGCGGCCCCAGATACGCAGTATTTT.

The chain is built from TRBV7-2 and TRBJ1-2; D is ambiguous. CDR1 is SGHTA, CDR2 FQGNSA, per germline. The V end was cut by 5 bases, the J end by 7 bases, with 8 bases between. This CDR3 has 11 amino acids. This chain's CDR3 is CASSVNSGYTF. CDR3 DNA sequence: TGTGCCAGCAGCGTTAACAGTGGCTACACCTTC. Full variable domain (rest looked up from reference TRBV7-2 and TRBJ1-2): GAGVSQSPSNKVTEKGKDVELRCDPISGHTALYWYRQSLGQGLEFLIYFQGNSAPDKSGLPSDRFSAERTGGSVSTLTIQRTQQEDSAVYLCASSVNSGYTFGSGTRLTVV.